This TCR beta chain comes out of a study of blood T cell repertoires in COVID-19 (dated by TCRdb to 2020 to 2021). Study-wide context: Samples covering the acute and convalescent phases of COVID-19 were provided by collaborators in the United States, Italy and Spain. The prospective study material was composed of cDNA or gDNA derived from T cells, B-cell-depleted T cells, or PBMCs. Subjects who had been exposed to COVID-19, were actively infected with it, or had recovered from it provided the deeply sampled blood TCRbeta repertoires that made up the dataset. The repertoires were released in a freely available public database meant as a resource for research on the immune response to SARS-CoV-2. The samples were drawn from the first 160 participants of the ongoing ImmuneRACE study and from about 1,200 subjects provided by 6 global collaborators. The sample metadata nearly always contained a de-identified subject ID, COVID-19 status, age in years and sex. Where available, HLA class I and class II types were taken from metadata supplied by the sample provider and were not determined by assay-based typing. What the work shows at the level of the full study, not this receptor alone: How much clinical and demographic metadata was included differed by source and by participant, and the metadata was provided uncurated.

The immunoSEQ Assay, a bias-controlled multiplex PCR, was used to amplify TCRbeta CDR3 regions from genomic DNA. On the authors' methods: The number of nucleated cells in each sample was estimated from the amplification of reference gene primers within the assay. Sequence reads were collapsed and filtered to measure the absolute abundance of every unique TCRbeta CDR3 rearrangement. For each sample, productive Simpson clonality was calculated as the square root of Simpson's diversity index across productive rearrangements. The clones in this table, taken by TCRdb from immuneACCESS, are in-frame only. Not every clone is retained; where verified, under half of the shortfall comes from an unresolved V gene, and the cause of the rest is unknown. V and J calls and clone size follow that table, whereas D and trimming were derived from the DNA. The sample table holds 240,000 or so clones, of which about four fifths were seen once. In total, the top ten clones hold approximately 2% of the sample.

As to this clone: The specificity of this receptor is unknown. Nothing much larger sits one base from this clone, and base qualities are not available.

Samples from volunteer blood donors who had recovered from COVID-19 were contributed by a second Seattle source. Whole blood was collected in K2EDTA tubes by collaborating institutions according to the institutions' own protocols. For TCRbeta analysis, collaborators shipped samples in one of three forms: frozen whole blood, isolated PBMCs, or DNA extracted from either of those sample types. Counted from cysteine to phenylalanine, this CDR3 has 15 amino acids. Of all the DNA, just the CDR3 is kept, 45 bases in frame from base 1. Clipping removes 6 bases from V and 4 bases from J, with 9 as the unmatched junction base count. Taken from the germline V gene, the CDR1 and CDR2 loops are MNHEY and SVGAGI.

What was sequenced was peripheral blood. This receptor was obtained from a man aged 30 to 39 who had recovered from COVID-19. This sequence uses TRBV6-5 and TRBJ1-1; 9 central bases correspond to TRBD1. In nucleotides, the sequence is TGTGCCAGCAGCCCCTTGACAGGGGGTGGCACTGAAGCTTTCTTT. This translates into CASSPLTGGGTEAFF.